A single sample gave rise to the 9 T cell receptor beta chains below, sequenced in a study of blood T cell repertoires in COVID-19. The repertoire was sequenced with immunoSEQ multiplex PCR; TCRdb's copy has only in-frame clones and lacks some. The table shows around 280,000 clones, with around 91% occurring only once. The sample taken for sequencing was PBMCs or T cells enriched from blood (not recorded which). The source is a woman younger than 30 with acute COVID-19.

The CDR3 is CASRTGTRGPIGKNIQYF. CDR3 bases: TGTGCCAGCAGGACCGGGACTAGGGGCCCCATAGGCAAAAACATTCAGTACTTC. The chain recombines TRBV28 with TRBJ2-4, with 8 bases that match TRBD2. Germline CDR1 MDHEN, CDR2 SYDVKM. V was clipped by 6 bases and J by 3 bases; unmatched bases: 16. This CDR3 spans 18 amino acids.

V gene TRBV7-6 combines with J gene TRBJ1-4; 7 bases are shared with TRBD1. The CDR3 is made up of 15 amino acids. Germline-derived CDR1 and CDR2 are SGHVS and FNYEAQ. V shed 5 bases and J 6 bases; nucleotides not matched to a gene: 9. The CDR3 coding sequence is TGTGCCAGCAGCACACAGGGGAATCGATATGAAAAACTGTTTTTT. It yields the protein CASSTQGNRYEKLFF.

A word on this clone: Given a much more abundant clone one base away, this may be a read error. Different DNA sequences within this sample yield the same CDR3. The genes are TRBV11-2 and TRBJ1-1; D is unresolved. Germline CDR1 SGHAT, CDR2 FQNNGV. CDR3 length equals 13 residues. Trimming shortened V by 0 bases and J by 1 base, and 3 bases separated the two germline ends. CDR3 in amino acids: CASSLDRNTEAFF. In nucleotides, the CDR3 is TGTGCCAGCAGCTTAGACAGGAACACTGAAGCTTTCTTT.

The V and J genes are TRBV24-1 and TRBJ2-1; possibly TRBD2 for D (6 bases). V gave up 9 bases and J gave up 0 bases, with 14 bases separating them. The CDR3 sequence is 15 residues long. Germline-derived CDR1 and CDR2 are KGHDR and SFDVKD. The CDR3 loop reads CATGEAGSSYNEQFF. CDR3 sequence (DNA): TGTGCCACCGGGGAGGCGGGAAGCTCCTACAATGAGCAGTTCTTC.

This rearrangement joins TRBV2 to TRBJ1-5, with D possibly TRBD1 on 6 matching bases. Trimming removed 7 bases at V and 2 bases at J, with 15 bases between. This CDR3 is 15 amino acids long. Germline V CDR1 and CDR2: SNHLY, FYNNEI. The CDR3 bases are TGTGCCAGCACCGAGAGGGGGTTGGGCAATCAGCCCCAGCATTTT. It codes for CASTERGLGNQPQHF. Supplemented by reference TRBV2 and TRBJ1-5, the full variable domain reads EPEVTQTPSHQVTQMGQEVILRCVPISNHLYFYWYRQILGQKVEFLVSFYNNEISEKSEIFDDQFSVERPDGSNFTLKIRSTKLEDSAMYFCASTERGLGNQPQHFGDGTRLSIL.

J is TRBJ2-4 and V is TRBV28; D possibly corresponds to TRBD1 (6 bases). V was trimmed by 1 base and J by 4 bases, leaving 8 bases between them. Germline-derived CDR1 and CDR2 are MDHEN and SYDVKM. The CDR3 extends over 14 amino acids. The CDR3 nucleotides are TGTGCCAGCAGTTTATCAGGGACAAAAAACATTCAGTACTTC. Amino acid sequence: CASSLSGTKNIQYF.

The chain couples TRBV11-2 to TRBJ2-7; 14 bases line up with TRBD2. The length of the CDR3 is 15 residues. The J segment lost 4 bases and the V segment lost 6 bases, leaving 5 bases of the junction unmatched. Germline V gene sequence: CDR1 SGHAT, CDR2 FQNNGV. The CDR3 is CASSRGLAGAYEQYF. The DNA of the CDR3 is TGTGCCAGCAGTCGGGGACTAGCGGGAGCTTACGAGCAGTACTTC.

The V call is TRBV7-9, the J call TRBJ2-2, with a weak D call TRBD1 (5 bases). Germline V gene sequence: CDR1 SEHNR, CDR2 FQNEAQ (reference sequence). The CDR3 covers 15 residues. V was pared by 5 bases and J by 4 bases, with 14 bases between. The CDR3 here is CASSHAPTVTGELFF. CDR3 coding DNA: TGTGCCAGCAGCCACGCCCCGACAGTCACCGGGGAGCTGTTTTTT. Combining the CDR3 with reference TRBV7-9 and TRBJ2-2 gives the whole variable domain DTGVSQNPRHKITKRGQNVTFRCDPISEHNRLYWYRQTLGQGPEFLTYFQNEAQLEKSRLLSDRFSAERPKGSFSTLEIQRTEQGDSAMYLCASSHAPTVTGELFFGEGSRLTVL.

The chain combines TRBV27 with TRBJ1-5; the D is unclear. This CDR3 spans 18 amino acids. Germline CDR1 is MNHEY and CDR2 is SMNVEV (reference sequence). V was pared by 2 bases and J by 0 bases, with 17 bases between. Here the CDR3 reads CASSLVPPQPDSNQPQHF. The CDR3 DNA reads as TGTGCCAGCAGTTTAGTTCCCCCACAGCCCGATAGCAATCAGCCCCAGCATTTT.